This T cell receptor beta chain is drawn from a study of blood T cell repertoires in COVID-19. Original processing methods: Reference gene primers were amplified, and this amplification served to estimate nucleated cell counts. Libraries were prepared by immunoSEQ multiplex PCR; TCRdb keeps only in-frame clonotypes and omits some of them. That table is the source of V, J and clone size, and D and trimming were worked out from the DNA. This table holds about 220,000 clones, around 88% found once. Clinical histories supplied by participants themselves formed the basis of cohort assignment. The CDR3 is made up of 14 amino acids. Trimming cost V 5 bases and J 14 bases, with 19 bases left between them. Looked up from germline, CDR1 is SGHDN and CDR2 is FVKESK.

The chain is built from TRBV14 and TRBJ1-6; unclear D gene. The sequenced sample consisted of PBMCs or T cells enriched from blood (not recorded which). The sequence was collected from a woman in her thirties or forties with acute COVID-19. This CDR3 reads CASSSLGGLMTLHF. The CDR3 DNA sequence: TGTGCCAGCAGCTCCCTAGGCGGCCTAATGACCCTCCACTTT.